The 24 T cell receptor beta chains in this list originate from one sample, sequenced in a study of blood T cell repertoires in COVID-19. Sequencing was performed with immunoSEQ multiplex PCR; in TCRdb, only in-frame clones are kept and a portion is missing. This table has about 160,000 clones, about 85% appearing once. Sequencing was done on a sample of peripheral blood. These receptors were obtained from a man older than 75 with COVID-19, enrolled during active disease.

The gene calls are TRBV5-5 and TRBJ2-7, with D possibly TRBD2 on 6 matching bases. This CDR3 comprises 13 residues. Trimming shortened V by 4 bases and J by 8 bases, and 16 bases separated the two germline ends. CDR1 SGHKS and CDR2 YYEKEE come from the germline V gene (reference sequence). The CDR3 reads CASSPEVEGQQYF. The CDR3 nucleotides read TGTGCCAGCAGCCCGGAGGTGGAGGGGCAGCAGTACTTC.

The chain uses TRBV5-6 and TRBJ1-2, with 8 bases identical to TRBD1. CDR1 is SGHDT, CDR2 YYEEEE, per germline. CDR3 size: 14 residues. V shed 0 bases and J 5 bases; nucleotides not matched to a gene: 3. CDR3 nucleotides: TGTGCCAGCAGCTTGGGGGGACAGGAATATGGCTACACCTTC. It encodes CASSLGGQEYGYTF.

V is TRBV6-5 and J is TRBJ2-7; possible D gene TRBD1, 6 bases. From germline, CDR1 is MNHEY and CDR2 SVGAGI. Trimming stripped 8 bases from V and 0 bases from J, with 14 bases between. CDR3 size: 14 residues. The CDR3 region has the DNA TGTGCCAGCGGCCAGACAGGTCTCTCCTACGAGCAGTACTTC. This translates into CASGQTGLSYEQYF.

The chain employs TRBV7-9 and TRBJ1-4; D is unclear. V was clipped by 2 bases and J by 0 bases, with 4 bases between them. CDR3 length: 14 amino acids. The germline V gene has CDR1 SEHNR and CDR2 FQNEAQ (reference sequence). The CDR3 nucleotides read TGTGCCAGCAGCTTATGGCCAACTAATGAAAAACTGTTTTTT. Translation: CASSLWPTNEKLFF.

V gene TRBV6-5 combines with J gene TRBJ1-4, with TRBD1 identical over 8 bases. This CDR3 region has 14 residues. J lost 8 bases, V lost 4 bases, and 6 bases had no gene match. Germline CDR1 and CDR2: MNHEY and SVGAGI. The CDR3 nucleotides are TGTGCCAGCAGTTCGTCCGGGACAGGAGAAAAACTGTTTTTT. Its translation: CASSSSGTGEKLFF.

This clone was counted a few times. This chain uses TRBV18 with TRBJ1-1; TRBD1 is a possible D gene (6 bases). The CDR3 is 15 amino acids. The germline V and J ends were trimmed by 0 bases and 8 bases, with 16 bases remaining between them. Germline-derived CDR1 and CDR2 are KGHSH and LQKENI. CDR3 residues: CASSPPTGRVTEAFF. The DNA of the CDR3 is TGTGCCAGCTCACCACCTACAGGGAGGGTGACCGAAGCTTTCTTT.

V and J are TRBV11-3 and TRBJ2-1, with D tentatively TRBD1 (6 bases). CDR3 length: 15 residues. The V end lost 0 bases, the J end lost 4 bases, and 10 bases lay between the germline ends. Germline loops: CDR1 SGHNT, CDR2 YENEEA. This CDR3 reads CASSLDPGQYNEQFF. In DNA form, the CDR3 reads TGTGCCAGCAGCTTAGATCCAGGACAGTACAATGAGCAGTTCTTC.

This clone was detected only a few times. J is TRBJ2-1 and V is TRBV14; 10 positions match TRBD2. The CDR3 length is 12 residues. The germline V gene encodes CDR1 SGHDN and CDR2 FVKESK. Trimming removed 5 bases from V and 12 bases from J; junction bases left unmatched: 4. The CDR3 DNA sequence: TGTGCCAGCAGCAAAGCGGGGGGGCCGCAGTTCTTC. Protein product: CASSKAGGPQFF. The full variable domain, completed using reference TRBV14 and TRBJ2-1, is EAGVTQFPSHSVIEKGQTVTLRCDPISGHDNLYWYRRVMGKEIKFLLHFVKESKQDESGMPNNRFLAERTGGTYSTLKVQPAELEDSGVYFCASSKAGGPQFFGPGTRLTVL.

The chain uses TRBV7-2 and TRBJ2-2; D ambiguous. Trimming took 1 base from V and 3 from J, leaving 6 bases between them. In germline, CDR1 is SGHTA, CDR2 FQGNSA. The CDR3 covers 14 residues. This CDR3 reads CASSLVRYTGELFF. The CDR3 bases are TGTGCCAGCAGCTTAGTCAGATACACCGGGGAGCTGTTTTTT.

The genes are TRBV28 and TRBJ2-3; 10 bases match TRBD1. Trimming took 5 bases from V and 5 from J; bases not matched to a gene: 10. CDR3 size: 16 residues. Germline assignment: CDR1 MDHEN and CDR2 SYDVKM. The CDR3 is CASSALGQGPVDTQYF. CDR3 nucleotide sequence: TGTGCCAGCAGTGCACTGGGACAGGGGCCGGTAGATACGCAGTATTTT.

The chain carries TRBV5-1 and TRBJ1-2; D is unclear. V lost 0 bases and J 0 bases, leaving 9 bases between the germline ends. Germline assignment: CDR1 SGHRS and CDR2 YFSETQ. The CDR3 is made up of 15 amino acids. CDR3 residues: CASSLEAGSNYGYTF. The CDR3 region has the DNA TGCGCCAGCAGCTTGGAGGCAGGATCTAACTATGGCTACACCTTC.

There are a few counts of this clone. The chain carries TRBV28 and TRBJ1-6, with no clear D. Between the trimmed V and J ends, which lost 6 bases and 0 bases, there was a span of 9 bases. Germline V CDR1 and CDR2: MDHEN, SYDVKM. CDR3 length equals 15 residues. The CDR3 spells CASRRESSYNSPLHF. The CDR3 DNA reads as TGTGCCAGCAGAAGGGAGAGCTCCTATAATTCACCCCTCCACTTT.

This clone came up once. J is TRBJ2-5 and V is TRBV18; D is perhaps TRBD2 (6 bases). Trimming removed 6 bases at V and 4 bases at J, with 15 bases between. This CDR3 has 14 amino acids. The germline gives CDR1 KGHSH, CDR2 LQKENI. CDR3 DNA sequence: TGTGCCAGCTCCCATGACGGGGGACGAGAGACCCAGTACTTC. As protein: CASSHDGGRETQYF.

The V gene is TRBV10-3, the J gene TRBJ1-2; 7 bases line up with TRBD1. The V gene's germline CDR1 is ENHRY and CDR2 SYGVKD. The V and J ends lost 6 bases and 2 bases, in that order; junction bases with no gene match: 3. There are 13 residues in the CDR3. The CDR3 nucleotides read TGTGCCATCAGACCGACAGGGAACTATGGCTACACCTTC. This gives the protein CAIRPTGNYGYTF.

The V gene is TRBV18, the J gene TRBJ2-7; weak D call: TRBD1 (6 bases). Trimming took off 3 bases at V and 5 bases at J, with 14 bases between the two ends. CDR3 size: 14 residues. From germline, CDR1 is KGHSH and CDR2 LQKENI. The CDR3 DNA sequence: TGTGCCAGCTCACCGCTCGCAGGGGAAAACGAGCAGTACTTC. It codes for CASSPLAGENEQYF. The variable domain in full, completed from reference TRBV18 and TRBJ2-7, reads NAGVMQNPRHLVRRRGQEARLRCSPMKGHSHVYWYRQLPEEGLKFMVYLQKENIIDESGMPKERFSAEFPKEGPSILRIQQVVRGDSAAYFCASSPLAGENEQYFGPGTRLTVT.

The CDR3 reads CASSYGTPRYEQYF. Written as DNA, the CDR3 is TGTGCCAGCAGTTACGGGACTCCTCGCTACGAGCAGTACTTC. The rearrangement links TRBV6-5 to TRBJ2-7; possibly TRBD2 for D (6 bases). Trimming took 2 bases from V and 3 from J, leaving 11 bases between them. Per germline, CDR1 MNHEY and CDR2 SVGAGI. The CDR3 spans 14 residues.

The rearrangement joins TRBV3-1 (or the pseudogene TRBV3-2) to TRBJ1-5; no definite D call. Between the trimmed V and J ends, which lost 1 base and 5 bases, there was a span of 9 bases. This CDR3 has 14 residues. Looked up from germline, CDR1 is LGHDT and CDR2 is YNNKEL (reference sequence). CDR3 coding DNA: TGTGCCAGCAGCCAAGGGGCAGCGGATCAGCCCCAGCATTTT. Protein sequence: CASSQGAADQPQHF.

This chain connects TRBV6-6 to TRBJ2-7; no reliable D call. With 0 bases removed from V and 5 bases from J, the gap between germline ends came to 11 bases. The germline V gene has CDR1 MNHNY and CDR2 SVGAGI (reference sequence). The CDR3 spans 14 residues. CDR3 nucleotides: TGTGCCAGCAGTTACTCGGCTACAGTCGACGAGCAGTACTTC. Its protein is CASSYSATVDEQYF.

The chain has TRBV6-2 or TRBV6-3 and TRBJ2-7; 8 nucleotides align to TRBD1. This CDR3 region has 16 residues. The trim removed 2 bases at V and 2 bases at J, leaving 8 bases unmatched. CDR1 is MNHEY and CDR2 is SVGEGT in the germline V gene. CDR3 nucleotides: TGTGCCAGCAGTTACGGGGGGACAGGCATTCCCTACGAGCAGTACTTC. As protein: CASSYGGTGIPYEQYF.

This chain links TRBV18 with TRBJ1-5, with a weak D call TRBD1 (6 bases). The CDR3 extends over 18 amino acids. V lost 5 bases and J 3 bases, leaving 23 bases between the germline ends. Germline V lookup: CDR1 KGHSH, CDR2 LQKENI. CDR3: CASSSVYSSGAPNQPQHF. DNA of the CDR3: TGTGCCAGCTCATCAGTCTATAGCTCAGGGGCACCCAATCAGCCCCAGCATTTT. The variable domain in full, completed from reference TRBV18 and TRBJ1-5, reads NAGVMQNPRHLVRRRGQEARLRCSPMKGHSHVYWYRQLPEEGLKFMVYLQKENIIDESGMPKERFSAEFPKEGPSILRIQQVVRGDSAAYFCASSSVYSSGAPNQPQHFGDGTRLSIL.

The chain couples TRBV7-2 to TRBJ2-2; 10 bases line up with TRBD2. Germline loops: CDR1 SGHTA, CDR2 FQGNSA. The V and J ends lost 4 bases and 0 bases, in that order; junction bases with no gene match: 2. This CDR3 is built from 16 residues. CDR3 loop: CASSYGTSANTGELFF. The DNA of the CDR3 is TGTGCCAGCAGCTACGGGACTAGCGCGAACACCGGGGAGCTGTTTTTT.

The chain uses TRBV19 and TRBJ1-2; no clear D gene. Germline V lookup: CDR1 LNHDA, CDR2 SQIVND (reference sequence). The CDR3 contains 12 residues. Trimming took 10 bases from V and 3 from J, leaving 12 bases between them. The CDR3 nucleotides read TGTGCCACCCAAGGGAGAGACTATGGCTACACCTTC. This encodes CATQGRDYGYTF.

The chain has TRBV7-9 and TRBJ1-1; D gene ambiguous. The CDR3 loop spans 16 amino acids. In germline, CDR1 is SEHNR, CDR2 FQNEAQ (reference sequence). V was trimmed by 1 base and J by 2 bases, leaving 14 bases between them. CDR3 in amino acids: CASSLGSGSGNTEAFF. The CDR3 DNA sequence: TGTGCCAGCAGCTTAGGGAGTGGGAGCGGCAACACTGAAGCTTTCTTT.

This clone occurred once. The V call is TRBV24-1, the J call TRBJ2-3; TRBD1 is a possible D gene (6 bases). This CDR3 has 15 amino acids. Trimming removed 3 bases from V and 1 base from J, with 10 bases in between. CDR1 and CDR2 (germline): KGHDR, SFDVKD. The CDR3 DNA is TGTGCCACCAGTGATAGGAGACAGGGCACAGATACGCAGTATTTT. Encoded protein: CATSDRRQGTDTQYF.